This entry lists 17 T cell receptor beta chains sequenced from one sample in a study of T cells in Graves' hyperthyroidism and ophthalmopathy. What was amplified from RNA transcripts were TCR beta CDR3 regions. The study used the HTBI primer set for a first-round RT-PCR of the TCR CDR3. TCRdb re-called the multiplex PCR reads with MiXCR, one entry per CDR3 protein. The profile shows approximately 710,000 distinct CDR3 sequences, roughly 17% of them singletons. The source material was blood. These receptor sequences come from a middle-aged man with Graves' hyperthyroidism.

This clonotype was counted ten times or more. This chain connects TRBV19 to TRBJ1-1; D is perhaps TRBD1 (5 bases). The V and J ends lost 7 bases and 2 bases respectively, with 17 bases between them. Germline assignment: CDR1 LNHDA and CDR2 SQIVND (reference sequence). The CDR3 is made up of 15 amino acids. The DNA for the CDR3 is TGTGCCAGTACCAATATCCGACGGACAAACACTGAAGCTTTCTTT. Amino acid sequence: CASTNIRRTNTEAFF.

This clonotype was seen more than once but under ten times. Here the CDR3 reads CASSEGGLPNYGYTF. The CDR3 nucleotides read TGTGCCAGCAGCGAGGGGGGACTTCCAAACTATGGCTACACCTTC. The chain recombines TRBV5-4 with TRBJ1-2; TRBD1 might be the D (6 bases). The CDR3 is 15 residues long. The V gene lost 4 bases and the J gene lost 2 bases, with 15 bases spanning the gap. Germline CDR1 is SGHNT and CDR2 is YYREEE (reference sequence).

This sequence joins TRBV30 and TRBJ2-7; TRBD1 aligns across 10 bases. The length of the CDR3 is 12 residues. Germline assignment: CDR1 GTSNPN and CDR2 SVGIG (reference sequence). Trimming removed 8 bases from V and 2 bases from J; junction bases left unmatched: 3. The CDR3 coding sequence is TGTGCCAGAGACAGGGGGCCCTACGAGCAGTACTTC. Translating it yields CARDRGPYEQYF. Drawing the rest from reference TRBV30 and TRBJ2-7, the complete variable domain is SQTIHQWPATLVQPVGSPLSLECTVEGTSNPNLYWYRQAAGRGLQLLFYSVGIGQISSEVPQNLSASRPQDRQFILSSKKLLLSDSGFYLCARDRGPYEQYFGPGTRLTVT.

CDR3 residues: CASSPPRLDLEQFF. In DNA form, the CDR3 reads TGTGCCAGCAGCCCCCCCCGACTAGATCTTGAGCAGTTCTTC. This chain links TRBV7-9 with TRBJ2-1; tentatively, D is TRBD2 (6 bases). The V gene lost 5 bases and the J gene lost 9 bases, with 17 bases spanning the gap. The germline gives CDR1 SEHNR, CDR2 FQNEAQ (reference sequence). CDR3 size: 14 residues.

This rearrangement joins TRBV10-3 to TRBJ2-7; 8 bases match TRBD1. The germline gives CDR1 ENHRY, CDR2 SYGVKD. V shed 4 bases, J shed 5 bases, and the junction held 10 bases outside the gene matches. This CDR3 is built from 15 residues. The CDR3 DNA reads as TGTGCCATCAGTGTTACGGCCAGGGGGCTCGACGAGCAGTACTTC. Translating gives CAISVTARGLDEQYF.

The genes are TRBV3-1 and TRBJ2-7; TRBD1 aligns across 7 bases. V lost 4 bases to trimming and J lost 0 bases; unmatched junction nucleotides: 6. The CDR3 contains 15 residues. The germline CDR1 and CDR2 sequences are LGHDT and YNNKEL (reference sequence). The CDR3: CASSPGQDFSYEQYF. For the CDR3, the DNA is TGTGCCAGCAGCCCTGGACAGGACTTCTCCTACGAGCAGTACTTC.

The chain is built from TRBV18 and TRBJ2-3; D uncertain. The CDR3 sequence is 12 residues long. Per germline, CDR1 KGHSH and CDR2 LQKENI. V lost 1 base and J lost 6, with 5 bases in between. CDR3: CASSPQQDTQYF. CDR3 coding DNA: TGTGCCAGCTCACCACAACAGGATACGCAGTATTTT.

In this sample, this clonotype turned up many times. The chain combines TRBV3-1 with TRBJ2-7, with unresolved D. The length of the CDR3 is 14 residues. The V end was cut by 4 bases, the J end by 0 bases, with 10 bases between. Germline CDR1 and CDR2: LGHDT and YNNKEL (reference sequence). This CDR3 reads CASSPGLNSYEQYF. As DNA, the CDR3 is TGTGCCAGCAGCCCCGGGCTCAACTCCTACGAGCAGTACTTC.

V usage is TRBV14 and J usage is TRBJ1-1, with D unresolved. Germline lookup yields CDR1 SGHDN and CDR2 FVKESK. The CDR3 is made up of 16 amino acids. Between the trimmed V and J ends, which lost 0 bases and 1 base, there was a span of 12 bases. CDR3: CASSQDVAATNTEAFF. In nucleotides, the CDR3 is TGTGCCAGCAGCCAAGATGTGGCAGCGACGAACACTGAAGCTTTCTTT.

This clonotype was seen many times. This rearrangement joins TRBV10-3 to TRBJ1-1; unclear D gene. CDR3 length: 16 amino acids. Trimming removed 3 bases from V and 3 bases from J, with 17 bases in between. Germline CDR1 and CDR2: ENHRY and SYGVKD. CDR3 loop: CAISEPGGGSYTEAFF. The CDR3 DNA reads TGTGCCATCAGTGAACCCGGTGGAGGATCTTACACTGAAGCTTTCTTT.

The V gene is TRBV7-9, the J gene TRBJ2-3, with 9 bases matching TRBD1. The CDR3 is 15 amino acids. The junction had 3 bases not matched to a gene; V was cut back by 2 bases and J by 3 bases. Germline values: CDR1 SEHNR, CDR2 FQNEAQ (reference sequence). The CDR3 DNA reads TGTGCCAGCAGCTTAAACAGGGGGCGGACAGATACGCAGTATTTT. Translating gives CASSLNRGRTDTQYF. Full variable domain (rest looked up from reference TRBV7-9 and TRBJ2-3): DTGVSQNPRHKITKRGQNVTFRCDPISEHNRLYWYRQTLGQGPEFLTYFQNEAQLEKSRLLSDRFSAERPKGSFSTLEIQRTEQGDSAMYLCASSLNRGRTDTQYFGPGTRLTVL.

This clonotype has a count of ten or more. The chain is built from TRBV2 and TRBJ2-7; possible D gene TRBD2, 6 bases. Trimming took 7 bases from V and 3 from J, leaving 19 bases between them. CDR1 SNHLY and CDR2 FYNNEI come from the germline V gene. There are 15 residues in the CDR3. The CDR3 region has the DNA TGTGCCAGCATCCGGGACTTTGGGAGAAGCTACGAGCAGTACTTC. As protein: CASIRDFGRSYEQYF.

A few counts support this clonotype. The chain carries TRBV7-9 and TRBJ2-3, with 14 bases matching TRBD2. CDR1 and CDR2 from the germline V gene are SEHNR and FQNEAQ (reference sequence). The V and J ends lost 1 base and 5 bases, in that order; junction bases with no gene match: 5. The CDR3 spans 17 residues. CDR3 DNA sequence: TGTGCCAGCAGCTTAGGACTAGCGGGAGGGCCAGTAGATACGCAGTATTTT. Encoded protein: CASSLGLAGGPVDTQYF.

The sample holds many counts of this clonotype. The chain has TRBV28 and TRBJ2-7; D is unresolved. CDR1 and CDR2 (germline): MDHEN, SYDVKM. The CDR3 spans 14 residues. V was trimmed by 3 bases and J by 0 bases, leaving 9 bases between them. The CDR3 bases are TGTGCCAGCAGTTTCGTACAGAGCTCCTACGAGCAGTACTTC. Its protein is CASSFVQSSYEQYF.

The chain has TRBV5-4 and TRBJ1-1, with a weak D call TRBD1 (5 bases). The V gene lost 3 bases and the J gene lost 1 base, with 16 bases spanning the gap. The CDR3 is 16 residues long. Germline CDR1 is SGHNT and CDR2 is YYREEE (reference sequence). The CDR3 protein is CASSSIGTRGNTEAFF. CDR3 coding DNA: TGTGCCAGCAGCTCCATTGGGACCAGAGGGAACACTGAAGCTTTCTTT.

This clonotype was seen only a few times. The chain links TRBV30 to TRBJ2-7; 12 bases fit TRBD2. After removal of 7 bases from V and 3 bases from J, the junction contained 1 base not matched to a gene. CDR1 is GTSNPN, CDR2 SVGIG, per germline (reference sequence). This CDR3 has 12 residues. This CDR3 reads CALTSGSYEQYF. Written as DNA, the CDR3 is TGTGCCTTGACTAGCGGGAGCTACGAGCAGTACTTC. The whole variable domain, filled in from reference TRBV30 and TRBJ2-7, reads SQTIHQWPATLVQPVGSPLSLECTVEGTSNPNLYWYRQAAGRGLQLLFYSVGIGQISSEVPQNLSASRPQDRQFILSSKKLLLSDSGFYLCALTSGSYEQYFGPGTRLTVT.

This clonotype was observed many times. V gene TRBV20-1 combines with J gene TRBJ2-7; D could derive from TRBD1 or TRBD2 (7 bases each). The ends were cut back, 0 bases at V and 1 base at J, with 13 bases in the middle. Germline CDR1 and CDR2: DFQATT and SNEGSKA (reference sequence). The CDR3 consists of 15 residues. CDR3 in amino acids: CSARDRGRESYEQYF. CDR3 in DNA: TGCAGTGCTAGAGATAGGGGGCGGGAGTCCTACGAGCAGTACTTC.